This T cell receptor beta chain was captured by sequencing in a study of neurological immune-mediated disorders (dated by TCRdb to 2018 to 2020). Background on the whole study: The study compared peripheral blood TCR-beta repertoires of HTLV-I-associated myelopathy (HAM/TSP) patients, multiple sclerosis patients and healthy controls using UMI-based sequencing. Longitudinal samples, technical triplicates and paired sorted CD4+ and CD8+ T-cell subsets, alongside PBMC samples, were included among the roughly 100 TCR-beta libraries. The cohort comprised 68 subjects: some 14 HAM/TSP patients, some 35 multiple sclerosis patients and approximately 20 healthy controls. What the research found in general, with its limitations: TCR clonal expansion was greatest in HAM/TSP patients and smallest in MS patients, who ranked below even healthy controls. Across subjects, expanded clones never shared an identical CDR3 amino acid sequence, which suggests that the TCR-beta repertoires in every group were private.

For unsorted PBMC libraries, 2 million PBMCs were used after storage in RNAlater at -80 degrees C until RNA extraction. Peripheral blood was subjected to Ficoll-Hypaque density gradient centrifugation to isolate PBMCs, which were then cryopreserved in liquid nitrogen. Trimming accounts for 6 bases at V and 8 bases at J, while the number of junction bases matched to no gene is 9. According to the germline V gene, CDR1 reads MNHEY and CDR2 reads SVGEGT. There are 14 amino acids in the CDR3, from cysteine to phenylalanine inclusive. CDR3 DNA only is kept here, 42 bases in frame from base 1. To synthesize cDNA, template-switch 5'RACE was performed with a primer carrying a 10-nucleotide random unique molecular identifier so that each TCR transcript was tagged. Every sequencing run covered 15-18 subjects and yielded more than 180 million TCR-beta sequences. The RNeasy kit was used for extraction of total RNA. Using the KAPA Real-time Library Amplification kit, TCR-beta VDJ regions were amplified with primers for the TCR constant region and the 5'RACE anchor. A first PCR added sample indexes and Illumina adaptors, after which a second PCR increased the library yield. The roughly 650 bp TCR product was size-selected on a 2% E-gel SizeSelection system after Ampure bead purification. Before pooling, libraries had their quality checked on a Bioanalyzer, their concentration measured with Qubit, and their quantity determined with the Kapa Library Quantification kit. Paired-end 2 x 150 bp sequencing of the libraries was performed on an Illumina HiSeq 2500. To increase sequence diversity, roughly 24-32% phiX was spiked into each library pool. The original methods were these. The UMI-based MiGEC pipeline processed quality-filtered reads and removed over 75% of raw TCR sequences during error correction. VDJ genes were aligned to IMGT germline references, and each clonotype was defined by a unique CDR3 amino acid sequence together with V-J genes. Clonal expansion, Shannon diversity, and CDR3 relatedness (CalcPairwiseDistances, ClusterSamples) were evaluated with VDJtools, and phylogenetic trees were built with CLCbio workbench. Using coefficient-of-variation modelling across technical triplicates, the study counted a clone as expanded if it had at least 8 unique UMIs. Starting from the raw public reads, TCRdb applied fastp trimming at Q25, assembled clones with MiXCR and retained in-frame beta chains. All rows with the same CDR3 protein become a single entry with the most common DNA and genes. The V and J calls were not made by the authors but by TCRdb's processing. Within this sample are 17,000 or so distinct CDR3 sequences, with 27% of them counted one time only. Jointly, the top ten make up 25% to 35% of the sample.

The sample holds many counts of this clonotype. Its antigen target is currently unknown. No base-level quality is on record; no much larger clone is a single base apart. The receptor comes from a man aged 50-60 years with HTLV-1-associated myelopathy (HAM/TSP). The sample was PBMCs. The sequence is built from TRBV6-2 or TRBV6-3 and TRBJ2-1; 8 of the junction bases match TRBD2. The sequenced DNA: TGTGCCAGCAGCCCCCGGGAGGGGGTTTATGAGCAGTTCTTC. Its protein is CASSPREGVYEQFF.